The present T cell receptor beta chain was sequenced within a study of blood T cell repertoires in COVID-19. Study context: Both acute and convalescent COVID-19 samples were obtained from the United States, Italy and Spain. PBMCs, B-cell-depleted T cells, or T cells provided the cDNA or gDNA that made up the material.

Germline loops: CDR1 LGHNA, CDR2 YSLEER. V was clipped by 1 base and J by 0 bases, with 7 bases between them. The CDR3 consists of 15 residues. Original processing methods: Nucleated cell counts were estimated from reference gene primer amplification. Here immunoSEQ multiplex PCR was the method, and the copy in TCRdb shows in-frame clones only, minus some. V and J calls and clone size are copied from that table; D and trimming were computed from the DNA. In the table there are roughly 160,000 clones, around 87% of which are singletons. Those enrolled in Seattle joined during active infection and were followed longitudinally afterward.

Sequencing was performed on peripheral blood. This TCR derives from a man in his sixties with COVID-19, enrolled during active disease. The chain employs TRBV4-3 and TRBJ1-5; D gene uncertain. This CDR3 reads CASSQAHTSNQPQHF. For the CDR3, the DNA is TGCGCCAGCAGCCAAGCTCACACTAGCAATCAGCCCCAGCATTTT.